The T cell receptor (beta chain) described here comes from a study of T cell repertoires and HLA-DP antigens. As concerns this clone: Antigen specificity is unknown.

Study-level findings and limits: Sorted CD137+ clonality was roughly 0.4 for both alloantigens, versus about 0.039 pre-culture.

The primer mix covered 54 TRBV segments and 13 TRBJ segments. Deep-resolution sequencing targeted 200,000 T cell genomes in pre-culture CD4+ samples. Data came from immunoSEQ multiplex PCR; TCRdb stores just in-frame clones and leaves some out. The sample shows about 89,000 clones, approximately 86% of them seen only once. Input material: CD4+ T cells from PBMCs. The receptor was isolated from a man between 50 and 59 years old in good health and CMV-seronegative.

The chain's CDR3 is CASSLQGLGNSPLHF. CDR3 DNA sequence: TGTGCCAGCAGTCTACAGGGGCTAGGTAATTCACCCCTCCACTTT. The rearrangement joins TRBV6-5 to TRBJ1-6, with 7 bases aligning to TRBD1. The germline gives CDR1 MNHEY, CDR2 SVGAGI. J was trimmed by 6 bases and V by 5 bases; bases with no gene match: 7. The CDR3 has 15 residues.